Below, 3 T cell receptor beta chains from the same sample are listed, as sequenced in a study of T cell responses to AZD1222 COVID-19 vaccine. This table comes from immunoSEQ multiplex PCR, and its TCRdb copy is limited to in-frame clones, with some not included. Of 130,000 to 150,000 clones in the sample, 88% are singletons; the top ten hold roughly 16%. The sequencing used peripheral blood, collected on day 0 of AZD1222 vaccination. Receptors were obtained from an adult in good health.

The chain carries TRBV9 and TRBJ1-1; 7 bases align to TRBD1. This CDR3 contains 17 residues. The junction had 12 bases not matched to a gene; V was cut back by 3 bases and J by 1 base. Germline loops: CDR1 SGDLS, CDR2 YYNGEE. CDR3 DNA sequence: TGTGCCAGCAGCGACCAAACCCGGGACAGAGAGAACACTGAAGCTTTCTTT. Amino acid sequence: CASSDQTRDRENTEAFF.

V gene TRBV4-1 combines with J gene TRBJ2-1; D may be TRBD2 (6 bases). Germline CDR1 MGHRA, CDR2 YSYEKL. The CDR3 has 16 amino acids. V was shortened by 0 bases and J by 0 bases, with 9 bases between the two germline ends. For the CDR3, the DNA is TGCGCCAGCAGCCAAGAAGGAGGGGCCTCCTACAATGAGCAGTTCTTC. This codes for CASSQEGGASYNEQFF.

The DNA for the CDR3 is TGTGCCAGCAGTTCTCTGGACAGGCCCAACTATGGCTACACCTTC. This sequence encodes CASSSLDRPNYGYTF. V gene TRBV28 combines with J gene TRBJ1-2; 7 bases agree with TRBD1. Germline CDR1 is MDHEN and CDR2 is SYDVKM. The CDR3 runs to 15 residues. With 4 bases clipped from V and 2 bases from J, the junction kept 7 bases outside the gene matches.